This T cell receptor beta chain was recovered during a study of beta chain features in type 1 diabetes. By way of CD45RO/CCR7/CD25/CD127/CD95/CD27, the CD4+ regulatory, stem cell-like memory, central memory and naive cells were sorted. The study reverse transcribed the entire isolated RNA, so it sequenced expressed TCRB transcripts. Libraries were prepared by immunoSEQ multiplex PCR; TCRdb keeps only in-frame clonotypes and omits some of them. Among 620,000 or so clones listed, around 16% were seen once. This clone was recorded a few times. CDR1 is LGHNA and CDR2 is YNFKEQ in the germline V gene. The CDR3 consists of 16 residues. The V and J ends lost 1 base and 4 bases respectively, with 16 bases between them.

The chain links TRBV4-2 to TRBJ2-5, with unresolved D. The clonotype was recovered from a man in his late teens or twenties in good health. The sample taken for sequencing was naive CD4+ T cells from blood. The CDR3 nucleotides are TGTGCCAGCAGCCAAGTCCGACTCGGAGATCCAGAGACCCAGTACTTC. Translating it yields CASSQVRLGDPETQYF.